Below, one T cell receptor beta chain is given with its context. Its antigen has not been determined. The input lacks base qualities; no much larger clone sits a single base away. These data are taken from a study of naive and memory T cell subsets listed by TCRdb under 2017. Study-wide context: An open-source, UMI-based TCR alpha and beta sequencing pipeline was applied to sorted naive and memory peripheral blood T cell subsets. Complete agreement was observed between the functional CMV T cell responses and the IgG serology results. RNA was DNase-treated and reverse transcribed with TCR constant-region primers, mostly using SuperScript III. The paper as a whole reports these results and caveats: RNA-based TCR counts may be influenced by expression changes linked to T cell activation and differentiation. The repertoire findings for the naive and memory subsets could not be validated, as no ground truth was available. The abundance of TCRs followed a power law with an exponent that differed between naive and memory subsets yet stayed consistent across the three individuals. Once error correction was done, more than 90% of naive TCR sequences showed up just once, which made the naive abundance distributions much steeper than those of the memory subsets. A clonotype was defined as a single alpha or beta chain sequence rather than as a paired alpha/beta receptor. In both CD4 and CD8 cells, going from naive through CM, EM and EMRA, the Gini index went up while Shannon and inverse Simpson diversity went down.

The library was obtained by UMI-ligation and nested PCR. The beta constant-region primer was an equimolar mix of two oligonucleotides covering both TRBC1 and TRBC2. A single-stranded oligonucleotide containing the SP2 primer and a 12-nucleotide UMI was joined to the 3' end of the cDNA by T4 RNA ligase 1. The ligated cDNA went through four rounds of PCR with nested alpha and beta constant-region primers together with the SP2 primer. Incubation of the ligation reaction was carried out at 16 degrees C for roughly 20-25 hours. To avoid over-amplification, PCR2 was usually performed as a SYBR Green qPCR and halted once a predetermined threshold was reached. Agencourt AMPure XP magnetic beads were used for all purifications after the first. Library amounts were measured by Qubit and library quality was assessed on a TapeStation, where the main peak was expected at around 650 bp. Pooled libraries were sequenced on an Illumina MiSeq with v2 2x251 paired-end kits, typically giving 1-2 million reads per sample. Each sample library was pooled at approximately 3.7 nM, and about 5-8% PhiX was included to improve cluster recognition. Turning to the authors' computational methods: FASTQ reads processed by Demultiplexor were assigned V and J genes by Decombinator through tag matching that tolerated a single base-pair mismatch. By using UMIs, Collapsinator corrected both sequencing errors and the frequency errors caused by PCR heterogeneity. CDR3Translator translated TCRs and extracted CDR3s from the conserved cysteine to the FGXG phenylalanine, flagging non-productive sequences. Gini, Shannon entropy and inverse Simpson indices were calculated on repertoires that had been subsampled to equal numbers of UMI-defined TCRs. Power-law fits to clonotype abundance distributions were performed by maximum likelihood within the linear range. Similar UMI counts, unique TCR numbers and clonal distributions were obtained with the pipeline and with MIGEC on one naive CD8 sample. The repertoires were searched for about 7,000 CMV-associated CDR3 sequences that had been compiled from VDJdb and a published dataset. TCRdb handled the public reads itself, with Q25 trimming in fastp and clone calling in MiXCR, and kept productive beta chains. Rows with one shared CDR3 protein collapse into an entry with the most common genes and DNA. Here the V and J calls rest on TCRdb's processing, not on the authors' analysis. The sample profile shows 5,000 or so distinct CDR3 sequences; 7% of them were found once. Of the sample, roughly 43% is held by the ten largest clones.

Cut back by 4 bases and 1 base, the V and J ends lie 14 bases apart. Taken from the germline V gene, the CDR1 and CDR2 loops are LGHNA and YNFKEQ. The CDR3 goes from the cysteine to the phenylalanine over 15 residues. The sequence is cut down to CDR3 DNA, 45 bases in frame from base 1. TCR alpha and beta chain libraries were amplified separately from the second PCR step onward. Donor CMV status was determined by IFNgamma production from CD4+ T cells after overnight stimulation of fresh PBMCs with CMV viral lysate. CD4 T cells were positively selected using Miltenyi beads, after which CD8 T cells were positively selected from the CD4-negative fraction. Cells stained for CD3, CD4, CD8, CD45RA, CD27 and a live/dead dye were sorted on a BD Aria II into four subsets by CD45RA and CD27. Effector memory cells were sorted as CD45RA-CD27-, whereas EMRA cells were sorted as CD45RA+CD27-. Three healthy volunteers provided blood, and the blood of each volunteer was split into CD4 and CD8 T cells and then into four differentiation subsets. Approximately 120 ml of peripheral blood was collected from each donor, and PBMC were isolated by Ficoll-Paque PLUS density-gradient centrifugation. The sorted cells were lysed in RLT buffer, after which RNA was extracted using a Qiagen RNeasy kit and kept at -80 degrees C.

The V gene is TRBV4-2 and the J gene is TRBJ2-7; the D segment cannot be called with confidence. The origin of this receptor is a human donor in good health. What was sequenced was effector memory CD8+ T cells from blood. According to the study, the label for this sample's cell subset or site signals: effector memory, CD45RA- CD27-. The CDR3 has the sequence CASSPSVDGSYEQYF. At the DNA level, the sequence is TGTGCCAGCAGCCCATCTGTGGACGGGTCCTACGAGCAGTACTTC.